This TCR beta chain was captured by sequencing in a study of shared T cell receptors in the human thymus. This table comes from immunoSEQ multiplex PCR, and its TCRdb copy is limited to in-frame clones, with some not included. The top ten hold 0.015% to 0.025% of the sample, which has hundreds of thousands of clones, 95% seen once. This CDR3 contains 18 residues. Germline V gene lookup returns CDR1 MGHRA and CDR2 YSYEKL. The ends were cut back, 1 base at V and 5 bases at J, with 23 bases in the middle. The V call is TRBV4-1, the J call TRBJ1-2; D possibly corresponds to TRBD1 (6 bases). Material: thymocytes. The sequence was collected from a human donor. The CDR3 DNA is TGCGCCAGCAGCCAAGGAAAGGTAATGGACAGTGCTTCTTATGGCTACACCTTC. This translates into CASSQGKVMDSASYGYTF.